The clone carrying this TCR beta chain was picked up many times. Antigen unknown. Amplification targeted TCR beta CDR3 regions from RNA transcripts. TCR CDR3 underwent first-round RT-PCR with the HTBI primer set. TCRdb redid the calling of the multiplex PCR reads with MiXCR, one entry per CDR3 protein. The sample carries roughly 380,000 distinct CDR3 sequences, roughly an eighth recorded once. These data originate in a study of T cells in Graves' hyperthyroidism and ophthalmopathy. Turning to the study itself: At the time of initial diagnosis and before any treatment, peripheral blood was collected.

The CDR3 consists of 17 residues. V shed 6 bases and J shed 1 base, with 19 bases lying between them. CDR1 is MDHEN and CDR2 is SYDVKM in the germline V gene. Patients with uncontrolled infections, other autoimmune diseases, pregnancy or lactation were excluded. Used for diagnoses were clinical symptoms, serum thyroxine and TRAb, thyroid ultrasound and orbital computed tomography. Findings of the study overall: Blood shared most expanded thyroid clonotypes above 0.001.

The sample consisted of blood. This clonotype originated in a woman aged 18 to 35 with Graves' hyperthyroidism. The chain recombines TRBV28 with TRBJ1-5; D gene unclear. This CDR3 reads CASRLPDSRVSNQPQHF. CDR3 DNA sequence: TGTGCCAGCAGACTTCCCGACTCGAGGGTAAGCAATCAGCCCCAGCATTTT. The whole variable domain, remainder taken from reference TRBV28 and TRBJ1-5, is DVKVTQSSRYLVKRTGEKVFLECVQDMDHENMFWYRQDPGLGLRLIYFSYDVKMKEKGDIPEGYSVSREKKERFSLILESASTNQTSMYLCASRLPDSRVSNQPQHFGDGTRLSIL.